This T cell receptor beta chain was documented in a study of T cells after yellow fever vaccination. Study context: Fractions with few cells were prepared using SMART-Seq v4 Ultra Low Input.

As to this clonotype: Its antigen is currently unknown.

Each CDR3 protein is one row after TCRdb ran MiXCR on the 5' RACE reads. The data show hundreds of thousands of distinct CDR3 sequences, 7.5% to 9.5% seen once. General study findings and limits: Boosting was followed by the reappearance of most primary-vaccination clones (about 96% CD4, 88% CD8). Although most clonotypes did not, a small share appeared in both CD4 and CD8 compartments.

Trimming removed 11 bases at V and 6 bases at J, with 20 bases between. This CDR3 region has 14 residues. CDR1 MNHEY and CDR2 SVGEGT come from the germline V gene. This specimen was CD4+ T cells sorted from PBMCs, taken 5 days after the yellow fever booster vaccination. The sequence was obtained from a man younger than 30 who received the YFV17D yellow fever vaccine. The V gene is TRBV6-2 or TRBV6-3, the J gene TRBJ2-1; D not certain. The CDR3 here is CAPLIVLGFNEQFF. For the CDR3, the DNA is TGTGCCCCTCTTATCGTCCTGGGCTTCAATGAGCAGTTCTTC.